In this sample, the clone carrying this TCR beta chain turned up once. Measured with immunoSEQ multiplex PCR; TCRdb has only the in-frame clones, and not every one. This sample has under 250,000 clones, with around 89% found just once. Germline V gene data show CDR1 as SGHNT and CDR2 as YENEEA. J lost 1 base, V lost 5 bases, and 6 bases had no gene match. This CDR3 has 15 amino acids. These data belong to a study of blood T cell repertoires in COVID-19. Assignments of participants to cohorts depended upon their own reported clinical history. The source material was PBMCs or T cells enriched from blood (not recorded which). This receptor was obtained from a woman younger than 30 in a cohort exposed to, infected with or recovered from COVID-19 (not recorded which). The chain recombines TRBV11-3 with TRBJ2-5; TRBD1 aligns across 8 bases. As DNA, the CDR3 is TGTGCCAGCAGCCAACAGGGGGGAACCCAAGAGACCCAGTACTTC. Translation gives CASSQQGGTQETQYF.